The 4 T cell receptor beta chains below were found in one sample sequenced in a study of cytomegalovirus exposure and HLA in healthy donors. PCR involved 60 Vbeta and 13 Jbeta primers. Produced via immunoSEQ multiplex PCR; TCRdb's table is partial and in-frame only. This sample contains some 130,000 clones. The sequencing sample was made of PBMCs. Receptor source: a woman in her forties in good health and CMV-seropositive.

This chain uses TRBV18 with TRBJ2-2; TRBD1 is a possible D gene (5 bases). This CDR3 has 14 amino acids. Germline V gene data show CDR1 as KGHSH and CDR2 as LQKENI. V lost 2 bases to trimming and J lost 5 bases, with 9 bases between them. The CDR3 protein is CASSPFQGTGELFF. In DNA form, the CDR3 reads TGTGCCAGCTCACCATTTCAGGGAACCGGGGAGCTGTTTTTT.

The genes are TRBV7-2 and TRBJ2-7, with TRBD2 identical over 7 bases. This CDR3 region has 15 residues. The V gene's germline CDR1 is SGHTA and CDR2 FQGNSA. V trimming: 1 base; J trimming: 2 bases; junction bases outside the gene matches: 5. CDR3 sequence (DNA): TGTGCCAGCAGCTTAGTTCGCGGGGGACCCTACGAGCAGTACTTC. This encodes CASSLVRGGPYEQYF. The full variable domain, completed using reference TRBV7-2 and TRBJ2-7, is GAGVSQSPSNKVTEKGKDVELRCDPISGHTALYWYRQSLGQGLEFLIYFQGNSAPDKSGLPSDRFSAERTGGSVSTLTIQRTQQEDSAVYLCASSLVRGGPYEQYFGPGTRLTVT.

The chain links TRBV20-1 to TRBJ2-7, with 7 bases that match TRBD2. Germline values: CDR1 DFQATT, CDR2 SNEGSKA (reference sequence). The J segment lost 6 bases and the V segment lost 6 bases, leaving 5 bases of the junction unmatched. This CDR3 is 11 amino acids long. CDR3 in DNA: TGCAGTGCCAAATGGGGGGGCGAGCAGTACTTC. It translates to CSAKWGGEQYF.

The gene calls are TRBV14 and TRBJ2-7; D ambiguous. Trimming left V 0 bases short and J 3 bases short, with 9 bases between. The length of the CDR3 is 14 residues. Germline V gene lookup returns CDR1 SGHDN and CDR2 FVKESK. CDR3 coding DNA: TGTGCCAGCAGCCAAGATCGGGTCGTCTACGAGCAGTACTTC. Amino acid sequence: CASSQDRVVYEQYF.